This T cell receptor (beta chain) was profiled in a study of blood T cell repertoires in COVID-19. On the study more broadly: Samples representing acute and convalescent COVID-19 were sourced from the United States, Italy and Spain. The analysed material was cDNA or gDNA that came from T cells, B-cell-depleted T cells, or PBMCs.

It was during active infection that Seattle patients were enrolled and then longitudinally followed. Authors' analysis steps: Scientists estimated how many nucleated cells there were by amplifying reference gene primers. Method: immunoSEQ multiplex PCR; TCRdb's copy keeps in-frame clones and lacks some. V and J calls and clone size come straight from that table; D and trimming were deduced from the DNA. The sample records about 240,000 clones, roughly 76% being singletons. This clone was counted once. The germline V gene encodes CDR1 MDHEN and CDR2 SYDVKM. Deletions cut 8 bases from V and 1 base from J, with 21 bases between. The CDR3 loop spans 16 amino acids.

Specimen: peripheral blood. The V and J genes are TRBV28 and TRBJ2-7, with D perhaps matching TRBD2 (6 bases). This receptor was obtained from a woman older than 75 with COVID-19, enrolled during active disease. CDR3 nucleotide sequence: TGTGCCAGCTCCTCTGGAGGGGTGTTATTATCCTACGAGCAGTACTTC. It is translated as CASSSGGVLLSYEQYF.